This TCR beta chain is from a study of cytomegalovirus exposure and HLA in healthy donors. The study ran its PCR with 60 Vbeta and 13 Jbeta primers. TCRdb's copy holds only in-frame clones and misses some; the assay was immunoSEQ multiplex PCR. The repertoire holds 200,000 or so clones, with about 80% as singletons. While unrecorded immune exposures were likely, the donors were nominally healthy when sampled. In the case of this clone: Its antigen is as yet unknown.

Broader study findings: Reported performance of the classifier showed diagnosis of cytomegalovirus status with high specificity and sensitivity. Some highly shared sequence variants likely arose as a pipeline artifact.

The V end was cut by 5 bases, the J end by 5 bases, with 13 bases between. Germline loops: CDR1 MNHEY, CDR2 SVGAGI. The CDR3 sequence is 14 residues long. This chain links TRBV6-5 with TRBJ2-1; tentatively, D is TRBD2 (6 bases). Input material: PBMCs. The clonotype originates from a girl aged 5-17 years in good health and CMV-seronegative. DNA for the CDR3: TGTGCCAGCAGTCAAGCGGGCACTAACAATGAGCAGTTCTTC. This sequence encodes CASSQAGTNNEQFF.